This TCR beta chain was sequenced for a study of blood T cell repertoires in COVID-19. From germline, CDR1 is SGHTA and CDR2 FQGTGA. CDR3 length: 14 residues. V was cut by 2 bases and J by 5 bases, with 10 bases left in between. The assay was immunoSEQ multiplex PCR, and TCRdb's table has in-frame clones only and misses some. The sample includes around 56,000 clones, about 90% of them seen just once. Sequencing was performed on peripheral blood. The gene calls are TRBV7-3 and TRBJ2-4; a possible D gene is TRBD1 (7 bases). This sequence was found in a human donor in a cohort sampled during active COVID-19. The CDR3 sequence: CASSLGGTENIQYF. The DNA of the CDR3 is TGTGCCAGCAGCTTAGGGGGGACAGAAAACATTCAGTACTTC.